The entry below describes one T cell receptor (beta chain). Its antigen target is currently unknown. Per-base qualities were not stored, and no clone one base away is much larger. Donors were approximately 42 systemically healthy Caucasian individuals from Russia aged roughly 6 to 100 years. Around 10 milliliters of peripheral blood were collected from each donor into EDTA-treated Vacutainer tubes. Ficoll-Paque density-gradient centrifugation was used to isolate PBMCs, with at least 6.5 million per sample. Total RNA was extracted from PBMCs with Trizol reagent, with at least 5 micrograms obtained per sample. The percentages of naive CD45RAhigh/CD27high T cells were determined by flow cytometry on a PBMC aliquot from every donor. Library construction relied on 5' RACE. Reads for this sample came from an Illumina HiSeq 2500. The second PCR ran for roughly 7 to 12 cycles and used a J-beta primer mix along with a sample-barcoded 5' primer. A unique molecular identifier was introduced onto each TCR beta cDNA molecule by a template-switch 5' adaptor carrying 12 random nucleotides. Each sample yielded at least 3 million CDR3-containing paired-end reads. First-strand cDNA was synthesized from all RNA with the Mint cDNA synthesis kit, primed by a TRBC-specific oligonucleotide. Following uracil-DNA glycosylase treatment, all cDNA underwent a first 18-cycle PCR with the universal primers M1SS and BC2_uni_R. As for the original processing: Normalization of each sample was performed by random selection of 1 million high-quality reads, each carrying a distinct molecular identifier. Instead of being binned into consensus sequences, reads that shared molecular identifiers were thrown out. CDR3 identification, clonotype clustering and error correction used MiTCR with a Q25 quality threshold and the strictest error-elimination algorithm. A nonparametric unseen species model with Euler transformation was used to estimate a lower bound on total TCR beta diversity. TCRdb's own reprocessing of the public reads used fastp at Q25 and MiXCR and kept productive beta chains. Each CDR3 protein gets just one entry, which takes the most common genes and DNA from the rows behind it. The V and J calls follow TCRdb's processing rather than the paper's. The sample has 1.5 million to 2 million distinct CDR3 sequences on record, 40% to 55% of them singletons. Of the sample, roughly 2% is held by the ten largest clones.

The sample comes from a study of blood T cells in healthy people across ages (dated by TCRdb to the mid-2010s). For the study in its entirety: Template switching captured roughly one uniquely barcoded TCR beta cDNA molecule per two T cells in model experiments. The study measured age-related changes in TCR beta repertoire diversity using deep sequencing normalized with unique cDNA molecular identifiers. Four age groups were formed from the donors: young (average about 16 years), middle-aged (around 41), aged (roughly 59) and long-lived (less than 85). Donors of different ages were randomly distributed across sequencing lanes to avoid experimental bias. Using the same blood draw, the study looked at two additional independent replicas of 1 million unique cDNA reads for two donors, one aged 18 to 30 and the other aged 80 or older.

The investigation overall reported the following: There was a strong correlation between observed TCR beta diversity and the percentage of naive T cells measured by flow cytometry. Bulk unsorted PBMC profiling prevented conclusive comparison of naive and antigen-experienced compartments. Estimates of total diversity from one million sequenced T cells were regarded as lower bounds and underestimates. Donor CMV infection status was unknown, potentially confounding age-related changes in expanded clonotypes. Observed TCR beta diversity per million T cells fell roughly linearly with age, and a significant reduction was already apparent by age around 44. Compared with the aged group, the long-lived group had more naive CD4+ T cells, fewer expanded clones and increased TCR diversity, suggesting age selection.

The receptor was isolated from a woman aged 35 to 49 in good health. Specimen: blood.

Read as DNA, the sequence is TGCGCCAGCAGCCAAGTGTGGGACAGCGAGCAAGAGACCCAGTACTTC. It codes for CASSQVWDSEQETQYF. The V and J genes are TRBV4-1 and TRBJ2-5, and TRBD1 aligns with 7 junction nucleotides. Compared with germline, V lacks 1 base and J lacks 2 bases; bases without a gene match: 7. As encoded in the germline V gene, CDR1 is MGHRA while CDR2 is YSYEKL. Its CDR3 holds 16 amino acids, cysteine through phenylalanine. The DNA shown is the 48-base CDR3, in frame from base 1.